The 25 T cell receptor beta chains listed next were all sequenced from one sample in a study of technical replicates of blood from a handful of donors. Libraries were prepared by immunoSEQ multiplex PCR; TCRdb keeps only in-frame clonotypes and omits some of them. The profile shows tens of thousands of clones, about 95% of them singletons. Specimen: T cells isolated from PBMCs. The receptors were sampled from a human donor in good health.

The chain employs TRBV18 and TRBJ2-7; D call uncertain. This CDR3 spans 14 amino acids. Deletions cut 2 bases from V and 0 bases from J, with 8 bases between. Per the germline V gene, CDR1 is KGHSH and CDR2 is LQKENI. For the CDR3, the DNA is TGTGCCAGCTCACCAGGAGTCGACTCCTACGAGCAGTACTTC. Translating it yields CASSPGVDSYEQYF.

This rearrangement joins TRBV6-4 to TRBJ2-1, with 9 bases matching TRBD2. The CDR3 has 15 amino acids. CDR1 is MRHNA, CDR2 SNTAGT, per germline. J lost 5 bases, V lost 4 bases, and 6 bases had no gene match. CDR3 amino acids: CASSVGTSINNEQFF. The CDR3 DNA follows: TGTGCCAGCAGTGTCGGGACTAGCATTAACAATGAGCAGTTCTTC.

The CDR3 DNA reads TGTGCCAGCAGTACGAGCTCTAGCGGGAGGGGTGATACGCAGTATTTT. Its protein product is CASSTSSSGRGDTQYF. The chain joins TRBV27 to TRBJ2-3; TRBD2 aligns across 12 bases. Germline V lookup: CDR1 MNHEY, CDR2 SMNVEV (reference sequence). The CDR3 has 16 residues. Trimming took 5 bases from V and 6 from J; bases not matched to a gene: 9.

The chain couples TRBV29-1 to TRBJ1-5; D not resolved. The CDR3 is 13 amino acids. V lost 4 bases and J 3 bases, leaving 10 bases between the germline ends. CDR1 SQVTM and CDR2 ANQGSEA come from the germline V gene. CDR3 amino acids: CSVASGANQPQHF. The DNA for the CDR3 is TGCAGCGTTGCTTCGGGTGCCAATCAGCCCCAGCATTTT. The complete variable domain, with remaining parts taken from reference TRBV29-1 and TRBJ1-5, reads SAVISQKPSRDICQRGTSLTIQCQVDSQVTMMFWYRQQPGQSLTLIATANQGSEATYESGFVIDKFPISRPNLTFSTLTVSNMSPEDSSIYLCSVASGANQPQHFGDGTRLSIL.

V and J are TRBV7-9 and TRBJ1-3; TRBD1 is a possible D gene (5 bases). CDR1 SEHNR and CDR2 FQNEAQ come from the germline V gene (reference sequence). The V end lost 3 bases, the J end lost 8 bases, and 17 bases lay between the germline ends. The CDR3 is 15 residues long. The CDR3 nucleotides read TGTGCCAGCAGCTTGGTCCAGGGTAGTGAGGACACCATATATTTT. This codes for CASSLVQGSEDTIYF.

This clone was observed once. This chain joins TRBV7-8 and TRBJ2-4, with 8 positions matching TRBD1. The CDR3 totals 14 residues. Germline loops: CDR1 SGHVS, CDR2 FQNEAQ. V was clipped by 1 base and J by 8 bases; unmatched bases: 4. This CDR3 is CASSLGTGRDIQYF. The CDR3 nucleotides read TGTGCCAGCAGCTTAGGGACAGGGCGGGACATTCAGTACTTC. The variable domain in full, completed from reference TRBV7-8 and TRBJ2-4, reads GAGVSQSPRYKVAKRGQDVALRCDPISGHVSLFWYQQALGQGPEFLTYFQNEAQLDKSGLPSDRFFAERPEGSVSTLKIQRTQQEDSAVYLCASSLGTGRDIQYFGAGTRLSVL.

CDR3 loop: CASKETAYSNQPQHF. The CDR3 coding sequence is TGTGCCAGCAAGGAGACAGCTTATAGCAATCAGCCCCAGCATTTT. This chain joins TRBV2 and TRBJ1-5, with a tentative D call TRBD1 (5 bases). Trimming took off 7 bases at V and 0 bases at J, with 13 bases between the two ends. Germline V lookup: CDR1 SNHLY, CDR2 FYNNEI. The CDR3 runs 15 residues.

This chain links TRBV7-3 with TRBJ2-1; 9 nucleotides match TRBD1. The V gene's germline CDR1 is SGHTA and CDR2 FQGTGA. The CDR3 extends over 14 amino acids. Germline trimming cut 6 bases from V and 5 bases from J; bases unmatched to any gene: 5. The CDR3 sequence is CASRRDRVNNEQFF. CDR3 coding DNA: TGTGCCAGCAGACGGGACAGGGTCAACAATGAGCAGTTCTTC.

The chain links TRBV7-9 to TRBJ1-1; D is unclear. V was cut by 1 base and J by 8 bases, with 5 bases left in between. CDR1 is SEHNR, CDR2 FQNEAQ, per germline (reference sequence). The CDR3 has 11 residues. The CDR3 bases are TGTGCCAGCAGCTTAGGACAAGAAGCTTTCTTT. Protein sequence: CASSLGQEAFF.

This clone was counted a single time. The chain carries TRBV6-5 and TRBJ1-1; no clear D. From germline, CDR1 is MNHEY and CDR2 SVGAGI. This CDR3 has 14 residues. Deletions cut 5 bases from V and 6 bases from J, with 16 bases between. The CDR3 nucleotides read TGTGCCAGCAGTGAGTTCGGGGTCGGAGCTGAAGCTTTCTTT. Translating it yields CASSEFGVGAEAFF.

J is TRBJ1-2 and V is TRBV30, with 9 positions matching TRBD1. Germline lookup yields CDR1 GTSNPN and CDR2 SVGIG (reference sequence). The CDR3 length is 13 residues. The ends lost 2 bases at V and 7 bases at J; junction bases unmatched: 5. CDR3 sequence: CAWSTQGALGYTF. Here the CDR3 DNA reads TGTGCCTGGAGTACACAGGGGGCGCTTGGCTACACCTTC.

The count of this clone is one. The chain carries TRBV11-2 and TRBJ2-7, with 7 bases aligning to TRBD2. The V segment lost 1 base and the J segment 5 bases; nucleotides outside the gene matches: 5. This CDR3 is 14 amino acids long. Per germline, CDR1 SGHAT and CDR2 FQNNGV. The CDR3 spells CASSLGGGRDEQYF. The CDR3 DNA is TGTGCCAGCAGCTTAGGTGGAGGGAGGGACGAGCAGTACTTC.

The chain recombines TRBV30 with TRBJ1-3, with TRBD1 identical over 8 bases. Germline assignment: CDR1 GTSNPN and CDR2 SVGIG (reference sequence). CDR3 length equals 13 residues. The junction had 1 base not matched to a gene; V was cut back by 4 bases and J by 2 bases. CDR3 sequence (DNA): TGTGCCTGGATGACAGGGGCTGGAAACACCATATATTTT. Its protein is CAWMTGAGNTIYF.

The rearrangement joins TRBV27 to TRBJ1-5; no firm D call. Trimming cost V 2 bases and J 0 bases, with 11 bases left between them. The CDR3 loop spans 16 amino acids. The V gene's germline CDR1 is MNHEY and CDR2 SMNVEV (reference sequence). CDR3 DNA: TGTGCCAGCAGTTTAGGTCCCGGTTATAGCAATCAGCCCCAGCATTTT. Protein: CASSLGPGYSNQPQHF.

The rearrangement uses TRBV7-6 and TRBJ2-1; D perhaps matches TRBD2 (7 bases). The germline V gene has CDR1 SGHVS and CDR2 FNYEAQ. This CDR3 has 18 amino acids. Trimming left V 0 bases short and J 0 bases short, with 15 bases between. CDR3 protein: CASSLALWRGHSYNEQFF. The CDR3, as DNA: TGTGCCAGCAGCTTAGCGCTCTGGCGGGGGCACTCCTACAATGAGCAGTTCTTC.

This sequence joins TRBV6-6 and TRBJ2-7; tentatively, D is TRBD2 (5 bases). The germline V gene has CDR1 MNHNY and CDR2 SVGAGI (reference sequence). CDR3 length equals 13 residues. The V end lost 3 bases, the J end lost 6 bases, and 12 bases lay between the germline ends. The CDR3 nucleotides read TGTGCCAGCAGTTATTCGGACTTTAGCGAGCAGTACTTC. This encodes CASSYSDFSEQYF.

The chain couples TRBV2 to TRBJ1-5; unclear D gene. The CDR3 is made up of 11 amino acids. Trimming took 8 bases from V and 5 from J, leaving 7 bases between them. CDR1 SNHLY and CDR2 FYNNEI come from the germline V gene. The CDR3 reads CASGPDQPQHF. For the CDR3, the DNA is TGTGCCAGCGGTCCGGATCAGCCCCAGCATTTT.

The CDR3 DNA is TGTGCCAGCAGGCTAGCGGGATGGAGCTCCTACAATGAGCAGTTCTTC. This translates into CASRLAGWSSYNEQFF. V gene TRBV6-6 combines with J gene TRBJ2-1; 9 bases align to TRBD2. The CDR3 length is 16 residues. Germline CDR1 reads MNHNY; CDR2 reads SVGAGI (reference sequence). Germline trimming cut 6 bases from V and 0 bases from J; bases unmatched to any gene: 6.

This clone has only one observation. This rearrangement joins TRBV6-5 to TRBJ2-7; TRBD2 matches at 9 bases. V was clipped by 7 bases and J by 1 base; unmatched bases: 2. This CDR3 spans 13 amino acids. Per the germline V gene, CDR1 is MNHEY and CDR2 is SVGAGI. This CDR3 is CASKRGESYEQYF. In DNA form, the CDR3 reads TGTGCCAGCAAGCGGGGGGAATCCTACGAGCAGTACTTC.

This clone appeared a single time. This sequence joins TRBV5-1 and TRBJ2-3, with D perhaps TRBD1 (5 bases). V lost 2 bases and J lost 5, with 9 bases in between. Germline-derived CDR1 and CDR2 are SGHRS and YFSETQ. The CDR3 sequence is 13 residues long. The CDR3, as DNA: TGCGCCAGCAGCTTTGAACAGGTAGATACGCAGTATTTT. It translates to CASSFEQVDTQYF.

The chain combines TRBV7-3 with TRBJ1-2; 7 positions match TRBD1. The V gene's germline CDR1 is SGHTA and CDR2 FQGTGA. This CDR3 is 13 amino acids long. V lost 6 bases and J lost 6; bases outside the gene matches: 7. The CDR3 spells CASSPTGSDGYTF. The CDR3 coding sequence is TGTGCCAGCAGTCCGACAGGGAGCGATGGCTACACCTTC.

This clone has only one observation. CDR3 DNA sequence: TGTGCCAGCAGCATACTAGCGGCACCGTCCTACGAGCAGTACTTC. Its protein is CASSILAAPSYEQYF. The chain couples TRBV5-4 to TRBJ2-7; 8 nucleotides line up with TRBD2. The J segment lost 1 base and the V segment lost 4 bases, leaving 7 bases of the junction unmatched. Germline V gene sequence: CDR1 SGHNT, CDR2 YYREEE (reference sequence). There are 15 residues in the CDR3.

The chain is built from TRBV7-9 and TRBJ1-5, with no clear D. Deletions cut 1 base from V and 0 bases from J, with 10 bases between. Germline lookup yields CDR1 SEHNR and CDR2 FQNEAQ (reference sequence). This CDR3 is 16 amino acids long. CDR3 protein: CASSLGEYYSNQPQHF. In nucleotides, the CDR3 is TGTGCCAGCAGCTTAGGGGAGTACTATAGCAATCAGCCCCAGCATTTT.

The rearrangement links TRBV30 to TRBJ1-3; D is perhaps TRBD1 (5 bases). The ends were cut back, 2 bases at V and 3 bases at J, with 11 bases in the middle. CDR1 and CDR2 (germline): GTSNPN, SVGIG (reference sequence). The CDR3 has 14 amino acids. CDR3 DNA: TGTGCCTGGAGTAAGGGGTCCTTTGGAAACACCATATATTTT. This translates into CAWSKGSFGNTIYF.

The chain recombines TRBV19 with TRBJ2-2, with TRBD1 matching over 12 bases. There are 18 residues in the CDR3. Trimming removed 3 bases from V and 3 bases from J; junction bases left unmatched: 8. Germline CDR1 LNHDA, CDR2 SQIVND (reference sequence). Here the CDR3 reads CASSIPGTGGDYTGELFF. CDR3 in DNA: TGTGCCAGTAGTATTCCTGGGACAGGGGGCGATTACACCGGGGAGCTGTTTTTT.